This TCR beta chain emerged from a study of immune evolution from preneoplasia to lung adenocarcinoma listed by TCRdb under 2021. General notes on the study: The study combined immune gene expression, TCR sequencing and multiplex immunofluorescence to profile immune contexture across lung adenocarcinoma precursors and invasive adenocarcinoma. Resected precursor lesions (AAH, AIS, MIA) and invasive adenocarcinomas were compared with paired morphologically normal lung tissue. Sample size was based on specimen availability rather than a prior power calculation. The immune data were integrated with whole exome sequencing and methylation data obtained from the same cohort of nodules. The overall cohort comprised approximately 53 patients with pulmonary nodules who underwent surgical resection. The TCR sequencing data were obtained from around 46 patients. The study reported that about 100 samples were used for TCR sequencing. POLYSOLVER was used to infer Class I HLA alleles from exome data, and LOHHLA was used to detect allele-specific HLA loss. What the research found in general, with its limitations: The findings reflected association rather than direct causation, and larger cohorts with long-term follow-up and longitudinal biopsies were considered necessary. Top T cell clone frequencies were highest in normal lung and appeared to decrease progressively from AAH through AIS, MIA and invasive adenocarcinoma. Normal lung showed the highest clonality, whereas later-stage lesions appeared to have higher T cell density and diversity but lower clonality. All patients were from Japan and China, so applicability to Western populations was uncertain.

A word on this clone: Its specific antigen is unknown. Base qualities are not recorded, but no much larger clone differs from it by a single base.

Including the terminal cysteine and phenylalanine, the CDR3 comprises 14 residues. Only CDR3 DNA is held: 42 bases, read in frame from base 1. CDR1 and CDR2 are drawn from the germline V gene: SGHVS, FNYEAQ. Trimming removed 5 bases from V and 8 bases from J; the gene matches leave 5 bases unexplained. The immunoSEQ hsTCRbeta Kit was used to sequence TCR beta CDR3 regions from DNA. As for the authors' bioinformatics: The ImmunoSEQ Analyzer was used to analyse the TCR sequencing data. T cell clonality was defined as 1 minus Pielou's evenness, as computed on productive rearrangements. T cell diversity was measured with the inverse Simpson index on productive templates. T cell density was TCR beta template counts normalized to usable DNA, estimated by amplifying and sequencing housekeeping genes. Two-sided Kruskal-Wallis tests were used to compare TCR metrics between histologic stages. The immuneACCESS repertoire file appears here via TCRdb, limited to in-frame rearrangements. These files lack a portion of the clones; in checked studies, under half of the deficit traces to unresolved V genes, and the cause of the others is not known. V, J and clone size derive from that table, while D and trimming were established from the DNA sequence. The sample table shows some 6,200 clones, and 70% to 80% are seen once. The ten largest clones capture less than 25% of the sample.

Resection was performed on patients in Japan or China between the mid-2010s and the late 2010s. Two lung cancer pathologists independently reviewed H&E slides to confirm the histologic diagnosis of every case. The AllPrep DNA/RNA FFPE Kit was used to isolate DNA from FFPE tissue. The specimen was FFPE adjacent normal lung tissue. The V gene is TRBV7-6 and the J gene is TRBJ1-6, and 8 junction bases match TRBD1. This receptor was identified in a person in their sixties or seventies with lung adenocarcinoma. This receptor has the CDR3 CASSLQGVHSPLHF. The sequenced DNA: TGTGCCAGCAGCCTACAGGGGGTACATTCACCCCTCCACTTT. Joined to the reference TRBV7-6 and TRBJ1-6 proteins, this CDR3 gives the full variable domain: GAGVSQSPRYKVTKRGQDVALRCDPISGHVSLYWYRQALGQGPEFLTYFNYEAQQDKSGLPNDRFSAERPEGSISTLTIQRTEQRDSAMYRCASSLQGVHSPLHFGNGTRLTVT.